The T cell receptor beta chain described here comes from a study of cytotoxic CD8 clonotypes in ibrutinib-treated CLL. Study information: Responses: around 24 partial, 2 complete; after median roughly 68 months, roughly 14 stayed remitted, some twelve progressed. The response samples were taken once patients had been treated for a median of 12 months, range 6 to 36. Notes on the study in general: Elevated clonality accompanied ibrutinib response, with a return toward baseline values at progression. In comparison with age-matched healthy donors, baseline clonality was higher and tracked circulating CD8+ T-cell counts.

The data were produced by immunoSEQ multiplex PCR, yet TCRdb's version contains in-frame clones alone and is incomplete. The repertoire holds approximately 130,000 clones, approximately 80% seen once, with about 3.3% in the top ten. CDR3 length: 16 amino acids. CDR1 is LGHNA and CDR2 is YSLEER in the germline V gene. J was trimmed by 1 base and V by 4 bases; bases with no gene match: 6. In regard to this clone: Its antigen is currently unknown.

The sample in question was PBMCs, obtained after 24 months of ibrutinib treatment. The V and J genes are TRBV4-3 and TRBJ1-4; TRBD1 matches 7 bases. The receptor was derived from a human donor with chronic lymphocytic leukemia. The CDR3 region has the DNA TGCGCCAGCAGCCCGGGACAGATCCAAACTAATGAAAAACTGTTTTTT. Amino acids: CASSPGQIQTNEKLFF.